This T cell receptor beta chain is drawn from a study of response to subunit inactivated influenza vaccine (dated by TCRdb to the late 2010s). The study in broad terms: The study used deep quantitative T cell receptor repertoire profiling to track responses to a trivalent subunit inactivated influenza vaccine. Overall results and qualifications from the work: The authors proposed that each seasonal influenza vaccination may bring in only a limited number of new T cells.

From the cysteine up to the phenylalanine, the CDR3 has a length of 17 residues. The kept DNA is CDR3 alone, 51 bases in frame from the first base. Looking up the germline V gene yields CDR1 SGDLS and CDR2 YYNGEE. V loses 3 bases at its end and J loses 4 bases; junction bases beyond the gene matches: 7. There are a few counts of this clonotype. Which antigen it targets is not known. The sample holds no much larger clone one base away, and base qualities are not on file. The library was produced with RT-PCR. Sequenced using an Illumina HiSeq 2500. Clones were called with MiXCR by TCRdb after fastp trimmed the public reads at Q25, and only in-frame beta chains were retained. Entries that share a CDR3 protein sequence are merged under the most common genes and DNA. The sample includes over 400,000 distinct CDR3 sequences, with over 9.5% observed a single time. The top ten clones comprise about an eighth of the sample.

The sample's time point label is to be understood as: 45 days after influenza vaccine administration. The rearranged segments are TRBV9 and TRBJ2-2; TRBD2 fits 12 bases in the junction. The starting material was PBMCs from blood, obtained about 40 days after vaccination. The TCR comes from a man in his fifties or sixties who received an inactivated influenza vaccine. Donor details come from another sample of the same person, matched by shared clones. CDR3 loop: CASSGGLAGSRTGELFF. DNA sequence: TGTGCCAGCAGCGGCGGACTAGCGGGAAGTCGCACCGGGGAGCTGTTTTTT. The reference TRBV9 and TRBJ2-2 proteins fill in what lies around the CDR3, so the full variable domain reads DSGVTQTPKHLITATGQRVTLRCSPRSGDLSVYWYQQSLDQGLQFLIQYYNGEERAKGNILERFSAQQFPDLHSELNLSSLELGDSALYFCASSGGLAGSRTGELFFGEGSRLTVL.